Each of the 24 T cell receptor beta chains below was sequenced from the same sample in a study of long-term antiretroviral therapy in people with HIV. Samples were assayed with immunoSEQ v3.0 at survey level. Assay: immunoSEQ multiplex PCR; the TCRdb copy retains only in-frame clones and omits some. This table has some 22,000 clones, 85% to 90% appearing once. The specimen comprised unsorted PBMCs, sampled 2.3 years after starting antiretroviral therapy. These TCRs come from a man in his fifties or sixties with HIV.

The J gene is TRBJ2-7, the V gene TRBV12-5, with 7 bases aligning to TRBD1. Germline loops: CDR1 LGHNT, CDR2 FRNRAP. Trimming at V came to 4 bases and at J to 4 bases, leaving 16 bases not matched to a gene. This CDR3 has 17 amino acids. CDR3 in DNA: TGTGCTAGTGGTTCTCCCCCCCAGGGGGTTTTTCCTTACGAGCAGTACTTC. It is translated as CASGSPPQGVFPYEQYF.

The chain's CDR3 is CASSLGDFYNEQFF. For the CDR3, the DNA is TGCGCCAGCAGCTTGGGGGACTTTTACAATGAGCAGTTCTTC. J is TRBJ2-1 and V is TRBV5-1; TRBD2 is a possible D gene (6 bases). Germline V lookup: CDR1 SGHRS, CDR2 YFSETQ. V lost 0 bases to trimming and J lost 4 bases, with 8 bases between them. CDR3 length equals 14 residues.

This clone was seen only a few times. V usage is TRBV19 and J usage is TRBJ2-2, with 7 bases matching TRBD2. This CDR3 contains 15 residues. V was pared by 3 bases and J by 3 bases, with 4 bases of the junction left unmatched. Germline V CDR1 and CDR2: LNHDA, SQIVND (reference sequence). The CDR3 DNA sequence: TGTGCCAGTAGTATCCTAGCGGAGTACACCGGGGAGCTGTTTTTT. Its protein is CASSILAEYTGELFF. The variable domain in full, with the rest retrieved from reference TRBV19 and TRBJ2-2, is DGGITQSPKYLFRKEGQNVTLSCEQNLNHDAMYWYRQDPGQGLRLIYYSQIVNDFQKGDIAEGYSVSREKKESFPLTVTSAQKNPTAFYLCASSILAEYTGELFFGEGSRLTVL.

The chain joins TRBV13 to TRBJ1-2; no reliable D call. CDR3 size: 16 residues. Trimming left V 1 base short and J 4 bases short, with 16 bases between. Germline V lookup: CDR1 PRHDT, CDR2 FYEKMQ (reference sequence). The CDR3 reads CASSLVASGNFYGYTF. The CDR3 DNA sequence: TGTGCCAGCAGCTTAGTTGCCAGCGGGAATTTCTATGGCTACACCTTC.

V and J are TRBV2 and TRBJ2-5; maybe TRBD1 (5 bases). Germline V gene sequence: CDR1 SNHLY, CDR2 FYNNEI. The CDR3 is 14 residues long. Trimming removed 3 bases at V and 5 bases at J, with 13 bases between. The CDR3 loop is CASSDGRGGETQYF. The CDR3, as DNA: TGTGCCAGCAGTGATGGAAGGGGCGGCGAGACCCAGTACTTC.

This clone was picked up a small number of times. The chain is built from TRBV7-9 and TRBJ1-2, with D hard to call. The CDR3 spans 11 residues. Germline V gene data show CDR1 as SEHNR and CDR2 as FQNEAQ (reference sequence). With 5 bases removed from V and 12 bases from J, the gap between germline ends came to 13 bases. The CDR3 DNA is TGTGCCAGCAGCCCCACGGGCGGGGACACCTTC. Translated: CASSPTGGDTF.

The rearrangement links TRBV9 to TRBJ2-5; D is perhaps TRBD2 (5 bases). Germline CDR1 is SGDLS and CDR2 is YYNGEE. Trimming cost V 3 bases and J 5 bases, with 11 bases left between them. The CDR3 has 13 amino acids. DNA of the CDR3: TGTGCCAGCAGCGAACACACGGGGGAGACCCAGTACTTC. Its translation is CASSEHTGETQYF. Using reference TRBV9 and TRBJ2-5 for the parts outside the CDR3, the full variable domain is DSGVTQTPKHLITATGQRVTLRCSPRSGDLSVYWYQQSLDQGLQFLIQYYNGEERAKGNILERFSAQQFPDLHSELNLSSLELGDSALYFCASSEHTGETQYFGPGTRLLVL.

The J gene is TRBJ1-4, the V gene TRBV7-9; maybe TRBD1 (5 bases). The CDR3 runs to 16 residues. CDR1 and CDR2 from the germline V gene are SEHNR and FQNEAQ (reference sequence). V lost 4 bases to trimming and J lost 4 bases, with 16 bases between them. The CDR3 nucleotides are TGTGCCAGCAGCTCCCGGGGCGGCTCGGGTAATGAAAAACTGTTTTTT. Its translation is CASSSRGGSGNEKLFF.

The V gene is TRBV29-1, the J gene TRBJ1-4; 7 bases line up with TRBD1. V lost 7 bases, J lost 6 bases, and 8 bases stayed unmatched. The CDR3 runs to 13 residues. Germline V lookup: CDR1 SQVTM, CDR2 ANQGSEA. CDR3 bases: TGCAGCGCTATGACAGGGCAAGATGAAAAACTGTTTTTT. It yields the protein CSAMTGQDEKLFF.

The rearrangement joins TRBV9 to TRBJ1-1; TRBD1 agrees at 8 bases. Germline CDR1 SGDLS, CDR2 YYNGEE. V lost 6 bases and J lost 1; bases outside the gene matches: 8. This CDR3 contains 15 residues. CDR3 sequence (DNA): TGTGCCAGCAACAGGGGGGGGGCGCGGAACACTGAAGCTTTCTTT. It is translated as CASNRGGARNTEAFF.

This clone has a single count. The J gene is TRBJ2-1, the V gene TRBV27; 8 bases line up with TRBD1. This CDR3 spans 16 amino acids. The J segment lost 0 bases and the V segment lost 5 bases, leaving 6 bases of the junction unmatched. The germline V gene has CDR1 MNHEY and CDR2 SMNVEV (reference sequence). The CDR3 loop is CASSPRTGTSYNEQFF. The CDR3 DNA is TGTGCCAGCAGTCCGCGGACAGGGACCTCCTACAATGAGCAGTTCTTC.

This clone has a handful of counts. CDR3 residues: CASSGRPGGGTDTQYF. CDR3 bases: TGCGCCAGCAGTGGGCGGCCGGGCGGGGGGACAGATACGCAGTATTTT. The rearrangement uses TRBV10-2 and TRBJ2-3; 8 bases are a match to TRBD2. The CDR3 is 16 amino acids. CDR1 is WSHSY and CDR2 is SAAADI in the germline V gene. After removal of 4 bases from V and 3 bases from J, the junction contained 9 bases not matched to a gene.

The chain recombines TRBV14 with TRBJ1-5; no clear D. The V end was cut by 2 bases, the J end by 9 bases, with 11 bases between. The CDR3 totals 13 residues. Germline lookup yields CDR1 SGHDN and CDR2 FVKESK. CDR3 bases: TGTGCCAGCAGCCAACACGAGGGTCGGCCCCAGCATTTT. Its protein is CASSQHEGRPQHF.

In this sample, this clone turned up once. The chain recombines TRBV10-3 with TRBJ2-5, with D perhaps TRBD1 or TRBD2 (5 bases each). The CDR3 extends over 14 amino acids. Looked up from germline, CDR1 is ENHRY and CDR2 is SYGVKD. The V and J ends lost 2 bases and 2 bases respectively, with 9 bases between them. DNA of the CDR3: TGTGCCATCAGTGAGCATGGGGGTCAAGAGACCCAGTACTTC. Protein sequence: CAISEHGGQETQYF.

This chain links TRBV28 with TRBJ2-1; possible D gene TRBD2, 6 bases. The germline V and J ends were trimmed by 7 bases and 8 bases, with 24 bases remaining between them. CDR3 length: 16 residues. The germline V gene has CDR1 MDHEN and CDR2 SYDVKM. CDR3 amino acids: CASTSLGLGGRDEQFF. CDR3 in DNA: TGTGCCAGCACCTCATTGGGCTTGGGGGGTAGGGATGAGCAGTTCTTC.

The chain recombines TRBV7-2 with TRBJ2-7, with unresolved D. Germline CDR1 is SGHTA and CDR2 is FQGNSA. Trimming took 5 bases from V and 0 from J, leaving 2 bases between them. The CDR3 covers 11 residues. CDR3 nucleotides: TGTGCCAGCAGCGTCTCCTACGAGCAGTACTTC. Translated, it gives CASSVSYEQYF.

The rearrangement links TRBV9 to TRBJ1-4, with unresolved D. Germline V CDR1 and CDR2: SGDLS, YYNGEE. This CDR3 region has 14 residues. V was clipped by 6 bases and J by 10 bases, with 19 bases between them. For the CDR3, the DNA is TGTGCCAGCACCGCCGACCTGGGAGTAGGAAAACTGTTTTTT. The encoded protein is CASTADLGVGKLFF.

The chain combines TRBV5-1 with TRBJ1-2, with D maybe TRBD1 (5 bases). V was clipped by 5 bases and J by 1 base, with 15 bases between them. CDR3 length: 15 residues. Looked up from germline, CDR1 is SGHRS and CDR2 is YFSETQ. The CDR3, as DNA: TGCGCCAGCAGACCTGGGGCGGCCCATAACTATGGCTACACCTTC. Its translation: CASRPGAAHNYGYTF.

As for this clone: At one end, the junction sequence differs from germline, possibly due to a read error. The V call is TRBV5-6, the J call TRBJ2-2; 8 bases align to TRBD2. The germline V gene encodes CDR1 SGHDT and CDR2 YYEEEE. This CDR3 spans 18 amino acids. CDR3 in amino acids: CASRLDVRAGGNTGELFF. In nucleotides, the CDR3 is TGTGCCAGCAGGTTGGACGTGAGGGCGGGGGGCAATACCGGGGAGCTGTTTTTT.

The J gene is TRBJ1-1, the V gene TRBV4-2; 7 bases match TRBD1. Germline values: CDR1 LGHNA, CDR2 YNFKEQ. The V gene end was trimmed by 7 bases and the J gene end by 0 bases; junction bases not matched to a gene: 8. CDR3 length: 15 residues. The CDR3 coding sequence is TGTGCCAGCACCCATCAGGGGGGATTGAACACTGAAGCTTTCTTT. This encodes CASTHQGGLNTEAFF.

V and J are TRBV1 and TRBJ2-3; the tabulated D call, TRBD2, remains unverified against the DNA. TRBV1 is listed as a pseudogene. The CDR3 is made up of 14 amino acids. CDR3 region: CTTPTSGRKDTQYF. The CDR3, as DNA: TGCACCACCCCGACTAGCGGCCGTAAAGATACGCAGTATTTT.

The chain is built from TRBV9 and TRBJ2-3, with D uncertain. The CDR3 is 13 amino acids. The V and J ends lost 3 bases and 2 bases respectively, with 7 bases between them. Germline lookup yields CDR1 SGDLS and CDR2 YYNGEE. The CDR3 protein is CASSGSPTDTQYF. CDR3 bases: TGTGCCAGCAGCGGCAGTCCCACAGATACGCAGTATTTT.

The chain couples TRBV30 to TRBJ1-6; TRBD1 is a possible D gene (5 bases). CDR1 and CDR2 from the germline V gene are GTSNPN and SVGIG (reference sequence). V lost 6 bases and J 4 bases, leaving 16 bases between the germline ends. The CDR3 covers 15 residues. CDR3 region: CACQDRQRYNSPLHF. CDR3 nucleotide sequence: TGTGCCTGCCAAGACCGACAGAGATATAATTCACCCCTCCACTTT.

This rearrangement joins TRBV11-1 to TRBJ1-1; D is uncertain. This CDR3 comprises 13 residues. Germline V gives CDR1 SGHAT, CDR2 FQDESV (reference sequence). The germline V and J ends were trimmed by 2 bases and 7 bases, with 11 bases remaining between them. In DNA form, the CDR3 reads TGTGCCAGCAGCTTAAATGTAATAGGTGAAGCTTTCTTT. Translating it yields CASSLNVIGEAFF.